This T cell receptor (beta chain) was identified during a study of PD-1 blockade in classical Hodgkin lymphoma. Study findings and constraints: Baseline TCR diversity was reportedly lower in newly diagnosed patients than healthy donors.

The assay was immunoSEQ multiplex PCR, and TCRdb's table has in-frame clones only and misses some. The repertoire holds around 40,000 clones, with just under 80% as singletons. For this clone: Antigen: not known.

With no exception, relapse followed autologous stem cell transplantation in all patients, and brentuximab vedotin exposure varied. The clonotype was recovered from a human donor with classical Hodgkin lymphoma. The material was peripheral blood mononuclear cells (PBMCs), obtained at baseline.

The CDR3: CASRTERGRANTGELFF. Here the CDR3 DNA reads TGTGCCAGCAGAACAGAACGGGGGAGAGCGAACACCGGGGAGCTGTTTTTT. This rearrangement joins TRBV11-2 to TRBJ2-2; tentatively, D is TRBD2 (6 bases). CDR3 size: 17 residues. CDR1 SGHAT and CDR2 FQNNGV come from the germline V gene. V was trimmed by 6 bases and J by 0 bases, leaving 17 bases between them.